The clone carrying this T cell receptor beta chain was seen many times. The antigen is undetermined. The data are from a study of human T cells and chemical hapten exposure. Time point in this sample: pre-sensitization, week 0. This sample's treatment: therapeutic diphenylcyclopropenone sensitization with weekly scalp DPC. Suited to DPC and affected by alopecia, the donors ranged from 18 to 70 years old. Individual cDNA molecules had unique molecular identifiers attached to them by the library. TCRdb reanalysed the RACE reads using MiXCR and keeps one entry per CDR3 protein. The sample includes 65,000 to 70,000 distinct CDR3 sequences, 11% of them seen just once. Whole-study findings and limits: No change in TCRs above 1 in 1000 frequency was produced by DPC sensitization. Expanded TCRs grouped into significantly more large CDR3 similarity clusters than controls produced.

The CDR3 consists of 14 residues. Germline assignment: CDR1 MNHEY and CDR2 SMNVEV (reference sequence). V lost 5 bases to trimming and J lost 3 bases, with 14 bases between them. V is TRBV27 and J is TRBJ2-7; possibly TRBD2 for D (5 bases). The TCR comes from a woman aged 45-65 years with alopecia areata. Some clones in this sample may be carry-over from other donors' samples. The sample was whole blood, taken in connection with sensitization to the hapten diphenylcyclopropenone (DPC). The CDR3 bases are TGTGCCAGCAGTCTCCGGGATAGCCTCTACGAGCAGTACTTC. Protein: CASSLRDSLYEQYF.